The 24 T cell receptor beta chains reported below all come from one sample, sequenced in a study of T cell repertoires in cytomegalovirus infection. In TCRdb, the reads were re-called with MiXCR into one record per CDR3 protein. This sample yields around 530,000 distinct CDR3 sequences, of which less than 30% are seen a single time; approximately 13% belongs to the top ten. Input material: PBMCs. The receptors stem from a human donor in good health (CMV status not recorded). Some clones in this sample may be carry-over from other donors' samples.

The rearrangement links TRBV5-8 to TRBJ2-5; either TRBD1 or TRBD2 may supply D (5 bases each). Between the trimmed V and J ends, which lost 1 base and 4 bases, there was a span of 17 bases. Germline V gives CDR1 SGHTS, CDR2 YDEGEE. This CDR3 is 16 amino acids long. In DNA form, the CDR3 reads TGTGCCAGCAGCTTGACAGGTGGACTTAGGGGAGAGACCCAGTACTTC. Translation gives CASSLTGGLRGETQYF.

The chain recombines TRBV20-1 with TRBJ1-1; 12 bases line up with TRBD1. V was clipped by 6 bases and J by 3 bases; unmatched bases: 8. CDR1 and CDR2 from the germline V gene are DFQATT and SNEGSKA (reference sequence). The CDR3 consists of 15 residues. CDR3 DNA sequence: TGCAGTGCCGCGGGAGGGGACAGGGGGCACACTGAAGCTTTCTTT. Protein sequence: CSAAGGDRGHTEAFF.

This chain links TRBV20-1 with TRBJ2-1, with 7 bases identical to TRBD2. The CDR3 extends over 14 amino acids. The V gene end was trimmed by 6 bases and the J gene end by 6 bases; junction bases not matched to a gene: 11. Germline V gene sequence: CDR1 DFQATT, CDR2 SNEGSKA (reference sequence). Here the CDR3 reads CSAPGLLDLNEQFF. The CDR3 region has the DNA TGCAGTGCCCCGGGACTACTGGATCTCAATGAGCAGTTCTTC.

The chain employs TRBV10-3 and TRBJ2-7; 9 bases match TRBD1. The CDR3 spans 15 residues. V trimming: 1 base; J trimming: 5 bases; junction bases outside the gene matches: 6. Germline lookup yields CDR1 ENHRY and CDR2 SYGVKD. CDR3 residues: CAISEWGTGNHEQYF. CDR3 coding DNA: TGTGCCATCAGTGAGTGGGGGACAGGGAATCACGAGCAGTACTTC.

This clonotype was counted only a few times. The gene calls are TRBV7-2 and TRBJ1-4; TRBD1 agrees at 11 bases. The V segment lost 5 bases and the J segment 1 base; nucleotides outside the gene matches: 21. Germline CDR1 and CDR2: SGHTA and FQGNSA. This CDR3 spans 22 amino acids. CDR3 bases: TGTGCCAGCAGCGGCCGATCCCGGACAGGGGGCTTCCCCTCCCTAACTAATGAAAAACTGTTTTTT. Translated, it gives CASSGRSRTGGFPSLTNEKLFF. The full variable domain, with the rest looked up from reference TRBV7-2 and TRBJ1-4, is GAGVSQSPSNKVTEKGKDVELRCDPISGHTALYWYRQSLGQGLEFLIYFQGNSAPDKSGLPSDRFSAERTGGSVSTLTIQRTQQEDSAVYLCASSGRSRTGGFPSLTNEKLFFGSGTQLSVL.

In this sample, this clonotype turned up a few times. The rearrangement links TRBV19 to TRBJ2-1, with 10 positions matching TRBD2. Trimming at V came to 6 bases and at J to 7 bases, leaving 6 bases not matched to a gene. This CDR3 comprises 14 residues. Germline V gives CDR1 LNHDA, CDR2 SQIVND (reference sequence). The CDR3 sequence: CASRPSGRRNEQFF. The CDR3 nucleotides are TGTGCCAGTAGACCTAGCGGGAGAAGGAATGAGCAGTTCTTC.

Ten or more counts support this clonotype. This chain links TRBV7-2 with TRBJ1-6, with 7 bases identical to TRBD1. The CDR3 length is 14 residues. The ends lost 2 bases at V and 10 bases at J; junction bases unmatched: 5. In germline, CDR1 is SGHTA, CDR2 FQGNSA. The CDR3 nucleotides read TGTGCCAGCAGCTTATCCGGGACAGAGTCACCCCTCCACTTT. This sequence encodes CASSLSGTESPLHF. Full variable domain (missing parts from reference TRBV7-2 and TRBJ1-6): GAGVSQSPSNKVTEKGKDVELRCDPISGHTALYWYRQSLGQGLEFLIYFQGNSAPDKSGLPSDRFSAERTGGSVSTLTIQRTQQEDSAVYLCASSLSGTESPLHFGNGTRLTVT.

V usage is TRBV6-2 or TRBV6-3 and J usage is TRBJ2-7; possibly TRBD2 for D (6 bases). The V and J ends lost 0 bases and 2 bases respectively, with 8 bases between them. The CDR3 has 14 residues. Germline lookup yields CDR1 MNHEY and CDR2 SVGEGT. This chain's CDR3 is CASSYSGGPYEQYF. The CDR3 DNA is TGTGCCAGCAGTTACTCAGGAGGGCCCTACGAGCAGTACTTC.

This clonotype has more than one count but fewer than ten. V gene TRBV29-1 combines with J gene TRBJ2-1; 9 nucleotides line up with TRBD2. Germline V lookup: CDR1 SQVTM, CDR2 ANQGSEA. The CDR3 is made up of 18 amino acids. J lost 0 bases, V lost 4 bases, and 13 bases had no gene match. In DNA, the CDR3 is TGCAGCGTTGTCCCTCGACTAGCGGCAAAGAGCTCCTACAATGAGCAGTTCTTC. The encoded protein is CSVVPRLAAKSSYNEQFF.

The chain is built from TRBV20-1 and TRBJ2-2; possibly TRBD1 or TRBD2 for D (5 bases each). Germline CDR1 and CDR2: DFQATT and SNEGSKA (reference sequence). With 4 bases removed from V and 2 bases from J, the gap between germline ends came to 14 bases. The CDR3 extends over 15 amino acids. The CDR3 DNA is TGCAGTGCTATTCTCCCGGGGCGAAACACCGGGGAGCTGTTTTTT. Its translation is CSAILPGRNTGELFF.

This clonotype was seen repeatedly, ten times or more. CDR3 in DNA: TGTGCCAGCAGCTTTTCGGGACAGCCTGGGGGCTACACCTTC. Translation: CASSFSGQPGGYTF. This chain connects TRBV7-2 to TRBJ1-2, with 7 nucleotides matching TRBD1. Germline loops: CDR1 SGHTA, CDR2 FQGNSA. The CDR3 spans 14 residues. The trim removed 3 bases at V and 8 bases at J, leaving 9 bases unmatched.

In this sample, this clonotype turned up many times. V is TRBV7-2 and J is TRBJ1-2, with 7 bases that match TRBD1. CDR3 length equals 14 residues. The junction had 6 bases not matched to a gene; V was cut back by 5 bases and J by 3 bases. Germline V gives CDR1 SGHTA, CDR2 FQGNSA. The CDR3 sequence: CASSGSQGDYGYTF. The DNA of the CDR3 is TGTGCCAGCAGCGGTTCCCAGGGGGACTATGGCTACACCTTC.

This clonotype showed up just a few times. The V call is TRBV24-1, the J call TRBJ2-2; TRBD1 might be the D (6 bases). Trimming removed 3 bases at V and 5 bases at J, with 12 bases between. The length of the CDR3 is 15 residues. Germline V lookup: CDR1 KGHDR, CDR2 SFDVKD. CDR3 DNA sequence: TGTGCCACCAGTGATACGACTCAGGGGACCGGGGAGCTGTTTTTT. Translating it yields CATSDTTQGTGELFF.

This clonotype was recorded a few times. V usage is TRBV3-1 and J usage is TRBJ1-1; TRBD1 might be the D (5 bases). V gave up 0 bases and J gave up 5 bases, with 7 bases separating them. Germline V lookup: CDR1 LGHDT, CDR2 YNNKEL (reference sequence). This CDR3 spans 13 amino acids. CDR3 coding DNA: TGTGCCAGCAGCCAAGAGGGGGTGACTGAAGCTTTCTTT. Translation gives CASSQEGVTEAFF.

This clonotype was counted many times. The rearrangement links TRBV7-2 to TRBJ2-3; no clear D gene. Germline CDR1 is SGHTA and CDR2 is FQGNSA. CDR3 length: 15 amino acids. V was shortened by 1 base and J by 2 bases, with 10 bases between the two germline ends. CDR3 coding DNA: TGTGCCAGCAGCTTAGATGGGTGGACCACAGATACGCAGTATTTT. As protein: CASSLDGWTTDTQYF.

This clonotype was picked up many times. The chain employs TRBV7-2 and TRBJ2-7, with D uncertain. Trimming took off 1 base at V and 1 base at J, with 11 bases between the two ends. The CDR3 loop spans 15 amino acids. Germline V gene data show CDR1 as SGHTA and CDR2 as FQGNSA. The CDR3, as DNA: TGTGCCAGCAGCTTAGGGGCCAGTCCATCCTACGAGCAGTACGTC. Encoded protein: CASSLGASPSYEQYV.

The J gene is TRBJ1-5, the V gene TRBV7-8, with D unclear. V gave up 2 bases and J gave up 1 base, with 6 bases separating them. The CDR3 has 14 amino acids. Looked up from germline, CDR1 is SGHVS and CDR2 is FQNEAQ. DNA of the CDR3: TGTGCCAGCAGCTTAATCAAGAGCAATCAGCCCCAGCATTTT. Protein: CASSLIKSNQPQHF.

The rearrangement links TRBV12-5 to TRBJ2-7, with a tentative D call TRBD2 (6 bases). V dropped 1 base and J dropped 9 bases, with 13 bases sitting between them. Germline lookup yields CDR1 LGHNT and CDR2 FRNRAP. The CDR3 runs 13 residues. Written as DNA, the CDR3 is TGTGCTAGTGGTTTGGAGACTAGAAGCGTGCAGTACGTC. Residues: CASGLETRSVQYV.

This clonotype showed up many times. This chain uses TRBV7-2 with TRBJ2-7, with 11 bases fitting TRBD1. The length of the CDR3 is 15 residues. V lost 5 bases to trimming and J lost 3 bases; unmatched junction nucleotides: 6. Per germline, CDR1 SGHTA and CDR2 FQGNSA. The CDR3: CASSRGQGGFYEQYF. CDR3 coding DNA: TGTGCCAGCAGCCGGGGACAGGGGGGGTTCTACGAGCAGTACTTC.

This clonotype has more than one count but fewer than ten. This rearrangement joins TRBV11-2 to TRBJ2-3; D uncertain. Germline V gene lookup returns CDR1 SGHAT and CDR2 FQNNGV. The CDR3 is made up of 14 amino acids. V gave up 5 bases and J gave up 1 base, with 10 bases separating them. CDR3 amino acids: CASSLWVGTDTQYF. In DNA form, the CDR3 reads TGTGCCAGCAGCCTTTGGGTGGGCACAGATACGCAGTATTTT. The entire variable domain, with the rest obtained from reference TRBV11-2 and TRBJ2-3, is as follows: EAGVAQSPRYKIIEKRQSVAFWCNPISGHATLYWYQQILGQGPKLLIQFQNNGVVDDSQLPKDRFSAERLKGVDSTLKIQPAKLEDSAVYLCASSLWVGTDTQYFGPGTRLTVL.

This chain joins TRBV7-2 and TRBJ2-5; TRBD2 matches at 11 bases. Germline V gene data show CDR1 as SGHTA and CDR2 as FQGNSA. V was pared by 6 bases and J by 5 bases, with 11 bases of the junction left unmatched. This CDR3 is 16 amino acids long. In DNA, the CDR3 is TGTGCCAGCAGGGCCCCTGGACTAGCGGGCCGGGAGACCCAGTACTTC. Protein: CASRAPGLAGRETQYF.

The chain carries TRBV18 and TRBJ2-5; no clear D gene. The CDR3 is made up of 13 amino acids. CDR1 KGHSH and CDR2 LQKENI come from the germline V gene. V lost 4 bases to trimming and J lost 4 bases, with 10 bases between them. CDR3 protein: CASSQNARETQYF. CDR3 coding DNA: TGTGCCAGCTCACAGAACGCCCGAGAGACCCAGTACTTC.

The V gene is TRBV7-9, the J gene TRBJ2-5; D is tentatively TRBD1 or TRBD2 (5 bases each). Germline V gene data show CDR1 as SEHNR and CDR2 as FQNEAQ (reference sequence). This CDR3 is 14 amino acids long. V shed 5 bases and J shed 3 bases, with 13 bases lying between them. CDR3 in DNA: TGTGCCAGCAGCCCTCGGGACGGAAAAGAGACCCAGTACTTC. Translating it yields CASSPRDGKETQYF.

This sequence joins TRBV15 and TRBJ1-4; D gene unclear. The CDR3 runs 15 residues. V dropped 0 bases and J dropped 4 bases, with 9 bases sitting between them. Germline lookup yields CDR1 LNHNV and CDR2 YYDKDF (reference sequence). The CDR3 region has the DNA TGTGCCACCAGCAGAGATCTGGAAGATAATGAAAAACTGTTTTTT. It encodes CATSRDLEDNEKLFF. The full variable domain, completed using reference TRBV15 and TRBJ1-4, is DAMVIQNPRYQVTQFGKPVTLSCSQTLNHNVMYWYQQKSSQAPKLLFHYYDKDFNNEADTPDNFQSRRPNTSFCFLDIRSPGLGDTAMYLCATSRDLEDNEKLFFGSGTQLSVL.